This TCR beta chain was identified in a study of CXCR3-negative and CXCR3-positive naive CD8 T cells. Study-level information: The dataset comprises about 135 million TRB reads in total, with about 1.5 +/- 0.3 million reads per library. General study findings and limits: TRB CDR3 hydrophobicity was greater in CXCR3-positive naive cells than in CXCR3-negative naive cells. The study inferred TCR strength from TRB CDR3 properties and found comparable surface CD5 between naive subsets. For memory CD8+ cells diversity was much lower, but both naive subsets had comparably high diversity.

The CDR3 runs 15 residues. CDR1 is DFQATT and CDR2 is SNEGSKA in the germline V gene (reference sequence). The TRB cDNA libraries were prepared by 5' RACE with UMI labels. TCRdb reprocessed the 5' RACE reads; each CDR3 protein has one entry and no DNA is given. Its table records roughly 110,000 distinct CDR3 sequences. Researchers sorted around 300,000 cells of each CD8+ T cell subset in triplicate. Note on this clonotype: Antigen unknown.

The sample was naive CXCR3+ CD8+ T cells from blood. The subset is: CD45RO-CCR7+CD27+CD95- naive CD8+ T cells expressing CXCR3 (TNR3+). The receptor comes from a human donor in good health. Some clones in this sample may be carry-over from other donors' samples. This chain connects TRBV20-1 to TRBJ2-1; TCRdb designates TRBD2, a call that cannot be tested without DNA. CDR3 region: CSARSGPTGYNEQFF.